A selection of T cell receptor beta chains follows, all from one sample in a study of graft-versus-host responses after intestinal transplantation. Assay used: immunoSEQ multiplex PCR; TCRdb lists only in-frame clones, some missing. The profile covers under 80,000 clones, with about 90% appearing a single time and roughly 0.72% taken by the ten largest. Source: PBMCs, taken 98 days after intestinal transplantation. All receptors come from a human patient who received an intestinal transplant, so some T cells may come from the graft donor. Each CDR3 is given with its conserved first and last residue.

>TRBJ2-1|TRBV29-1
CSGDCNEQFF
>TRBJ2-5|TRBV5-1
CASSFRGQETQYF
>TRBJ2-2|TRBV2
CACTLLPGTVTGELFF
>TRBJ1-1|TRBV28
CASSFSGMNTEAFF
>TRBJ1-1|TRBV6-4
CASSRDRGDAEAFF
>TRBJ2-4|TRBV4-1
CASSQGGGVDIQYF
>TRBJ2-3|TRBV11-2
CARTLPETTDTQYF
>TRBJ1-2|TRBV9
CASSVGEGGVKGYTF
>TRBJ2-5|TRBV5-1
CASSFGQETQYF
>TRBJ2-1|TRBV6-6
CASRLGTGLDEQFF
>TRBJ2-5|TRBV7-9
CASSKRDTIQETQYF
>TRBJ2-3|TRBV6-4
CASSDSGQGADTQYF
>TRBJ2-7|TRBV7-9
CASSLVSYEQYF
>TRBJ2-1|TRBV6-4
CASSRQGTDEQFF
>TRBJ1-2|TRBV6-5
CASNTWAGGYTF
>TRBJ2-3|TRBV7-2
CASSSVGGTDTQYF
>TRBJ2-1|TRBV6-6
CASSYTGTNNEQFF
>TRBJ2-5|TRBV11-2
CASSLASWVGEEETQYF
>TRBJ2-6|TRBV15
CATSRQGVSTVSGANVLTF
>TRBJ1-1|TRBV30
CAWNPSGDMAFF
>TRBJ1-6|TRBV6-5
CASSYRQGYSPLHF
>TRBJ2-1|TRBV5-1
CASRPSGGDYNEQFF
>TRBJ2-2|TRBV7-2
CASNQLTGAGELFF
>TRBJ2-3|TRBV11-2
CASSSPAAGGTDTQYF
>TRBJ2-2|TRBV19
CASSMGLAGGTNTGELFF
>TRBJ1-3|TRBV5-1
CASSLQGGNTIYF
>TRBJ2-5|TRBV19
CASSIDQETQYF
>TRBJ2-1|TRBV6-1
CASRATRGVGNEQFF
>TRBJ2-4|TRBV4-1
CASSQDWGQGVIQYF
>TRBJ1-3|TRBV28
CASSTSSRNTIYF
>TRBJ2-7|TRBV6-1
CASSEAGSPYEQYF
>TRBJ1-3|TRBV2
CASRIRPGLLLPGNTIYF
>TRBJ1-4|TRBV7-6
CASSFGATNEKLFF
>TRBJ2-3|TRBV13
CASSLGTSSFSTDTQYF
>TRBJ2-3|TRBV7-2
CASSLGGASGGNTQYF
>TRBJ2-7|TRBV27
CASRHGGEVYEQYF
>TRBJ2-3|TRBV6-1
CASDLMSDTQYF
>TRBJ1-2|TRBV28
CASTSRTGAGYTF
>TRBJ1-5|TRBV7-2
CASSLGLWDKHSNQPQHF
>TRBJ2-7|TRBV9
CASSVRPTGVDEQYF
>TRBJ1-1|TRBV11-2
CASSLLSPRILSMNTEAFF
>TRBJ2-2|TRBV6-5
CASSYSGSGELFF
>TRBJ2-5|TRBV19
CASSSGTGWQETQYF
>TRBJ2-1|TRBV7-3
CASSKTPALQSEQFF